This T cell receptor beta chain was sequenced for a study of blood T cell repertoires in COVID-19. Data came from immunoSEQ multiplex PCR; TCRdb stores just in-frame clones and leaves some out. The sample includes hundreds of thousands of clones, over 80% of them seen just once. This CDR3 has 16 residues. Germline trimming cut 4 bases from V and 3 bases from J; bases unmatched to any gene: 11. Looked up from germline, CDR1 is SGHDT and CDR2 is YYEEEE. Sequencing used PBMCs or T cells enriched from blood (not recorded which). This TCR derives from a woman between 18 and 29 years old who had recovered from COVID-19. V is TRBV5-6 and J is TRBJ2-3, with TRBD2 identical over 7 bases. The CDR3 loop is CASSPRPGGGTDTQYF. CDR3 sequence (DNA): TGTGCCAGCAGCCCACGACCCGGGGGAGGGACAGATACGCAGTATTTT. Full variable domain (remainder filled in from reference TRBV5-6 and TRBJ2-3): DAGVTQSPTHLIKTRGQQVTLRCSPKSGHDTVSWYQQALGQGPQFIFQYYEEEERQRGNFPDRFSGHQFPNYSSELNVNALLLGDSALYLCASSPRPGGGTDTQYFGPGTRLTVL.